This entry features one T cell receptor beta chain sequence. The antigen is not known. Germline-derived CDR1 and CDR2 are SGHNT and YYREEE (reference sequence). Deletions cut 6 bases from V and 0 bases from J, with 12 bases between. This CDR3 is built from 14 residues. Each donor was healthy, and each was a bone marrow donor. The data are from a study of cytomegalovirus exposure and HLA in healthy donors. Study context: Earlier, approximately 110 million unique TCR beta sequences were recovered from around 180 million T cells by an analysis. The study, taken as a whole, reports: The listing of fewer than 200 TCR beta chains classed them as cytomegalovirus-associated. TCR sequences were mostly rare, though some public TCRs occurred in many donors.

13 Jbeta primers and 60 Vbeta primers were used for the PCR. Generated by immunoSEQ multiplex PCR, the TCRdb table keeps only in-frame clones and is missing some. The data show about 160,000 clones, with 60% to 80% seen just once and 0.98% held by the top ten. The chain recombines TRBV5-4 with TRBJ2-5; possibly TRBD2 for D (6 bases). The sample taken for sequencing was PBMCs. The TCR originated in a woman in her forties or fifties in good health and CMV-seropositive. The CDR3 loop is CASKKAGYQETQYF. CDR3 nucleotides: TGTGCCAGCAAGAAGGCGGGGTACCAAGAGACCCAGTACTTC.